Each of the 18 T cell receptor beta chains below was sequenced from the same sample in a study of response to subunit inactivated influenza vaccine. Via MiXCR, TCRdb re-called the RT-PCR reads, giving one row per CDR3 protein. The sample has 450,000 to 700,000 distinct CDR3 sequences, 14% seen once. The sequencing used PBMCs from blood, collected approximately 12 days after vaccination. These receptors all come from a man in his fifties who received an inactivated influenza vaccine.

This sequence joins TRBV6-5 and TRBJ2-2; no reliable D call. CDR3 length equals 15 residues. CDR1 and CDR2 from the germline V gene are MNHEY and SVGAGI. The V gene lost 2 bases and the J gene lost 0 bases, with 7 bases spanning the gap. Here the CDR3 DNA reads TGTGCCAGCAGTTACGATTGGGCGAACACCGGGGAGCTGTTTTTT. Protein: CASSYDWANTGELFF.

This clonotype has a handful of counts. The chain carries TRBV5-1 and TRBJ2-1; 9 bases line up with TRBD2. The CDR3 length is 15 residues. V shed 2 bases, J shed 4 bases, and the junction held 4 bases outside the gene matches. Germline CDR1 SGHRS, CDR2 YFSETQ. The CDR3 nucleotides are TGCGCCAGCAGCTTTGAAGCGGGGGGATACAATGAGCAGTTCTTC. It translates to CASSFEAGGYNEQFF.

This clonotype was counted only a few times. This sequence joins TRBV29-1 and TRBJ1-1; 7 nucleotides align to TRBD1. CDR3 length: 12 amino acids. V lost 7 bases to trimming and J lost 5 bases; unmatched junction nucleotides: 7. From germline, CDR1 is SQVTM and CDR2 ANQGSEA. Written as DNA, the CDR3 is TGCAGCGCCGACAGGGCTCGGACTGAAGCTTTCTTT. Translating gives CSADRARTEAFF.

This clonotype showed up just a few times. V and J are TRBV12-3 or TRBV12-4 and TRBJ1-2, with D unclear. The CDR3 sequence is 14 residues long. Trimming shortened V by 5 bases and J by 9 bases, and 19 bases separated the two germline ends. The CDR3 protein is CASSRTGNGLSYTF. The CDR3 DNA follows: TGTGCCAGCAGTCGGACCGGGAATGGTCTCAGCTACACCTTC.

In its sample, this clonotype was seen a few times. V gene TRBV2 combines with J gene TRBJ2-7; 11 bases agree with TRBD1. CDR1 and CDR2 from the germline V gene are SNHLY and FYNNEI. V trimming: 5 bases; J trimming: 7 bases; junction bases outside the gene matches: 7. The CDR3 loop spans 14 amino acids. This chain's CDR3 is CASSMDRGLQEQYF. The DNA of the CDR3 is TGTGCCAGCAGTATGGACAGGGGGCTTCAAGAGCAGTACTTC.

This clonotype showed up just a few times. The CDR3 nucleotides read TGTGCCAGCTCTCGTGGCGACAGCGTAGTAACCGGGGAGCTGTTTTTT. Residues: CASSRGDSVVTGELFF. The chain links TRBV28 to TRBJ2-2; D may be TRBD1 (5 bases). Trimming removed 8 bases from V and 5 bases from J, with 21 bases in between. The CDR3 is made up of 16 amino acids. Germline values: CDR1 MDHEN, CDR2 SYDVKM.

The chain couples TRBV6-2 or TRBV6-3 to TRBJ2-7; D may correspond to TRBD1 or TRBD2 (5 bases each). CDR1 is MNHEY and CDR2 is SVGEGT in the germline V gene. Trimming cost V 6 bases and J 7 bases, with 19 bases left between them. CDR3 length: 14 residues. CDR3 nucleotides: TGTGCCAGCAGCCCATCGGGGCCTACCTCTGAGCAGTACTTC. Amino acid sequence: CASSPSGPTSEQYF.

The chain links TRBV5-1 to TRBJ1-1; 8 bases match TRBD1. The germline CDR1 and CDR2 sequences are SGHRS and YFSETQ. This CDR3 contains 16 residues. After removal of 5 bases from V and 1 base from J, the junction contained 10 bases not matched to a gene. The CDR3 region is CASRPDRGGANTEAFF. CDR3 DNA: TGCGCCAGCAGACCCGACAGGGGAGGGGCGAACACTGAAGCTTTCTTT.

This chain links TRBV18 with TRBJ2-5; no clear D gene. The germline gives CDR1 KGHSH, CDR2 LQKENI. This CDR3 region has 13 residues. V shed 2 bases and J shed 1 base, with 5 bases lying between them. The CDR3 coding sequence is TGTGCCAGCTCACCAAAAATCCAAGAGACCCAGTACTTC. It is translated as CASSPKIQETQYF.

The chain employs TRBV7-9 and TRBJ1-1; a weak D match, TRBD1 (6 bases). Per germline, CDR1 SEHNR and CDR2 FQNEAQ (reference sequence). The CDR3 consists of 16 residues. Trimming removed 0 bases from V and 5 bases from J, with 16 bases in between. Written as DNA, the CDR3 is TGTGCCAGCAGCTTAGCGGTGGGGGGGCGAGGGACTGAAGCTTTCTTT. It yields the protein CASSLAVGGRGTEAFF. The variable domain in full, completed from reference TRBV7-9 and TRBJ1-1, reads DTGVSQNPRHKITKRGQNVTFRCDPISEHNRLYWYRQTLGQGPEFLTYFQNEAQLEKSRLLSDRFSAERPKGSFSTLEIQRTEQGDSAMYLCASSLAVGGRGTEAFFGQGTRLTVV.

Only a few counts were recorded for this clonotype. J is TRBJ2-1 and V is TRBV4-3, with a tentative D call TRBD1 (6 bases). V was shortened by 0 bases and J by 2 bases, with 8 bases between the two germline ends. Germline CDR1 and CDR2: LGHNA and YSLEER. The CDR3 covers 15 residues. Written as DNA, the CDR3 is TGCGCCAGCAGCCAAGACTGGACAGCCTACAATGAGCAGTTCTTC. Translation gives CASSQDWTAYNEQFF.

The chain has TRBV5-1 and TRBJ2-3, with 7 bases that match TRBD1. This CDR3 contains 14 residues. Trimming removed 4 bases from V and 2 bases from J; junction bases left unmatched: 4. The germline V gene encodes CDR1 SGHRS and CDR2 YFSETQ. DNA of the CDR3: TGCGCCAGCAGCGCCGGGACAGACACAGATACGCAGTATTTT. Translated, it gives CASSAGTDTDTQYF.

The V and J genes are TRBV5-5 and TRBJ1-2; 7 bases fit TRBD1. Germline trimming cut 5 bases from V and 4 bases from J; bases unmatched to any gene: 8. The CDR3 totals 14 residues. CDR1 is SGHKS and CDR2 is YYEKEE in the germline V gene (reference sequence). The CDR3 here is CASRAPGQIYGYTF. CDR3 nucleotide sequence: TGTGCCAGCAGAGCTCCGGGACAGATCTATGGCTACACCTTC.

The rearrangement joins TRBV4-3 to TRBJ2-5; 11 bases are a match to TRBD2. The CDR3 covers 16 residues. Germline V gene data show CDR1 as LGHNA and CDR2 as YSLEER. Trimming removed 4 bases from V and 5 bases from J; junction bases left unmatched: 9. The CDR3 reads CASSLTLAGEWETQYF. The CDR3 nucleotides are TGCGCCAGCAGCCTTACACTAGCGGGAGAATGGGAGACCCAGTACTTC.

This clonotype has a handful of counts. The rearrangement joins TRBV29-1 to TRBJ1-1, with 10 bases fitting TRBD1. Germline loops: CDR1 SQVTM, CDR2 ANQGSEA. The CDR3 sequence is 13 residues long. V trimming: 3 bases; J trimming: 4 bases; junction bases outside the gene matches: 2. In nucleotides, the CDR3 is TGCAGCGTTGACAGGACAGGGGGCACTGAAGCTTTCTTT. Amino acid sequence: CSVDRTGGTEAFF.

The V and J genes are TRBV7-2 and TRBJ2-4, with D possibly being TRBD1 (6 bases). The CDR3 contains 14 residues. Trimming removed 0 bases from V and 13 bases from J, with 16 bases in between. In germline, CDR1 is SGHTA, CDR2 FQGNSA. CDR3 sequence (DNA): TGTGCCAGCAGCTTAGCGGGGGAGAGGGGGAAACAGTACTTC. Encoded protein: CASSLAGERGKQYF.

The rearrangement uses TRBV6-5 and TRBJ2-7; the match to TRBD2 covers 9 bases. The CDR3 consists of 15 residues. Trimming cost V 0 bases and J 2 bases; bases outside gene matches: 2. Germline CDR1 MNHEY, CDR2 SVGAGI. The CDR3 spells CASSYSSGGTYEQYF. For the CDR3, the DNA is TGTGCCAGCAGTTACTCTAGCGGGGGAACCTACGAGCAGTACTTC.

This clonotype appeared a few times. The gene calls are TRBV5-5 and TRBJ2-1; 13 positions agree with TRBD2. The V segment lost 0 bases and the J segment 8 bases; nucleotides outside the gene matches: 5. Per germline, CDR1 SGHKS and CDR2 YYEKEE (reference sequence). The CDR3 extends over 16 amino acids. The CDR3 DNA sequence: TGTGCCAGCAGCTTGGCGGGGACTAGCGGGATCTATGAGCAGTTCTTC. Amino acids: CASSLAGTSGIYEQFF.